The 16 T cell receptor beta chains below come from one sample, sequenced in a study of blood T cell repertoires in COVID-19. Some clones are missing from TCRdb's copy, which holds only in-frame ones; the method was immunoSEQ multiplex PCR. The sample has over 90,000 clones, approximately 86% seen once. Sequencing used peripheral blood. The source is a human donor in a cohort sampled during active COVID-19.

The V and J genes are TRBV5-6 and TRBJ2-2, with TRBD1 matching 9 bases. CDR1 and CDR2 (germline): SGHDT, YYEEEE. The trim removed 2 bases at V and 7 bases at J, leaving 9 bases unmatched. This CDR3 comprises 16 residues. CDR3 sequence: CASSLRGQGRGGELFF. Written as DNA, the CDR3 is TGTGCCAGCAGCTTACGGGGACAGGGACGCGGCGGGGAGCTGTTTTTT.

V and J are TRBV20-1 and TRBJ2-5; TRBD1 might be the D (6 bases). The CDR3 is 13 residues long. Per germline, CDR1 DFQATT and CDR2 SNEGSKA (reference sequence). V was cut by 3 bases and J by 5 bases, with 13 bases left in between. CDR3 nucleotides: TGCAGTGCTAGTCCGGGTCAGGGGGAGACCCAGTACTTC. Translating it yields CSASPGQGETQYF.

V gene TRBV7-2 combines with J gene TRBJ1-5; D gene ambiguous. Trimming left V 0 bases short and J 6 bases short, with 9 bases between. The CDR3 extends over 14 amino acids. CDR1 and CDR2 (germline): SGHTA, FQGNSA. Written as DNA, the CDR3 is TGTGCCAGCAGCTTAGCGCTGGCGGGTCAGCCCCAGCATTTT. This encodes CASSLALAGQPQHF. Full variable domain (rest looked up from reference TRBV7-2 and TRBJ1-5): GAGVSQSPSNKVTEKGKDVELRCDPISGHTALYWYRQSLGQGLEFLIYFQGNSAPDKSGLPSDRFSAERTGGSVSTLTIQRTQQEDSAVYLCASSLALAGQPQHFGDGTRLSIL.

The V call is TRBV30, the J call TRBJ2-1; 7 nucleotides align to TRBD1. The CDR3 extends over 17 amino acids. Germline CDR1 reads GTSNPN; CDR2 reads SVGIG (reference sequence). The V segment lost 0 bases and the J segment 0 bases; nucleotides outside the gene matches: 8. The CDR3 reads CAWSVRTGSPSYNEQFF. As DNA, the CDR3 is TGTGCCTGGAGTGTCAGGACAGGCAGCCCCTCCTACAATGAGCAGTTCTTC.

V and J are TRBV6-4 and TRBJ2-1; no clear D gene. The CDR3 length is 13 residues. Trimming took 3 bases from V and 7 from J, leaving 10 bases between them. Germline CDR1 reads MRHNA; CDR2 reads SNTAGT. The CDR3 loop reads CASSEWQDNEQFF. The DNA for the CDR3 is TGTGCCAGCAGTGAATGGCAGGATAATGAGCAGTTCTTC.

V is TRBV11-2 and J is TRBJ1-2; tentatively, D is TRBD1 (5 bases). Trimming shortened V by 5 bases and J by 7 bases, and 14 bases separated the two germline ends. Germline V gene lookup returns CDR1 SGHAT and CDR2 FQNNGV. CDR3 length: 13 residues. The CDR3 DNA follows: TGTGCCAGCAGCGCTTTCCGGGGGGGTGGCTACACCTTC. Its translation is CASSAFRGGGYTF. Supplemented by reference TRBV11-2 and TRBJ1-2, the full variable domain reads EAGVAQSPRYKIIEKRQSVAFWCNPISGHATLYWYQQILGQGPKLLIQFQNNGVVDDSQLPKDRFSAERLKGVDSTLKIQPAKLEDSAVYLCASSAFRGGGYTFGSGTRLTVV.

V usage is TRBV28 and J usage is TRBJ1-2; TRBD1 matches at 8 bases. V gave up 3 bases and J gave up 3 bases; unmatched junction bases: 3. CDR3 length: 14 amino acids. The germline CDR1 and CDR2 sequences are MDHEN and SYDVKM. The CDR3 sequence is CASSLGTGDYGYTF. As DNA, the CDR3 is TGTGCCAGCAGTTTGGGGACAGGAGACTATGGCTACACCTTC.

This clone appeared once. The rearrangement joins TRBV27 to TRBJ2-5; 8 bases agree with TRBD1. The CDR3 has 13 amino acids. The V gene's germline CDR1 is MNHEY and CDR2 SMNVEV (reference sequence). J gave up 5 bases and V 5 bases, and 4 bases lay outside the gene matches. This CDR3 reads CASSRTGIETQYF. The DNA for the CDR3 is TGTGCCAGCAGTCGGACAGGGATCGAGACCCAGTACTTC.

The J gene is TRBJ1-1, the V gene TRBV11-3, with a weak D call TRBD1 (6 bases). The V end lost 5 bases, the J end lost 1 base, and 14 bases lay between the germline ends. Per germline, CDR1 SGHNT and CDR2 YENEEA. The CDR3 has 15 amino acids. As DNA, the CDR3 is TGTGCCAGCAGCACAGGGTCCCCGGGGAACACTGAAGCTTTCTTT. Translation gives CASSTGSPGNTEAFF.

This rearrangement joins TRBV7-8 to TRBJ2-1; 10 positions agree with TRBD2. The germline V gene encodes CDR1 SGHVS and CDR2 FQNEAQ. The CDR3 consists of 20 residues. V was clipped by 2 bases and J by 3 bases; unmatched bases: 16. For the CDR3, the DNA is TGTGCCAGCAGCTTATACCGAGGACTAGCGGCGACCTCCGACTACAATGAGCAGTTCTTC. This sequence encodes CASSLYRGLAATSDYNEQFF.

This clone was recorded only once. The chain carries TRBV2 and TRBJ2-7, with TRBD1 matching over 7 bases. There are 16 residues in the CDR3. Germline trimming cut 0 bases from V and 3 bases from J; bases unmatched to any gene: 8. CDR1 and CDR2 from the germline V gene are SNHLY and FYNNEI. CDR3 amino acids: CASSEARTGWRYEQYF. Here the CDR3 DNA reads TGTGCCAGCAGTGAAGCGCGGACAGGTTGGCGCTACGAGCAGTACTTC.

The genes are TRBV7-9 and TRBJ1-2; TRBD1 is a possible D gene (6 bases). The germline V and J ends were trimmed by 11 bases and 4 bases, with 11 bases remaining between them. Germline V gene data show CDR1 as SEHNR and CDR2 as FQNEAQ (reference sequence). This CDR3 is 11 amino acids long. CDR3 nucleotide sequence: TGTGCCTTGGGGGCTTCCTATGGCTACACCTTC. Protein: CALGASYGYTF.

The chain is built from TRBV19 and TRBJ2-2, with D possibly being TRBD2 (6 bases). Germline-derived CDR1 and CDR2 are LNHDA and SQIVND (reference sequence). Between the trimmed V and J ends, which lost 3 bases and 5 bases, there was a span of 13 bases. The CDR3 length is 15 residues. The CDR3 sequence is CASSIRRGDTGELFF. The CDR3 DNA follows: TGTGCCAGTAGTATTCGGAGGGGTGATACCGGGGAGCTGTTTTTT. Full variable domain (missing parts from reference TRBV19 and TRBJ2-2): DGGITQSPKYLFRKEGQNVTLSCEQNLNHDAMYWYRQDPGQGLRLIYYSQIVNDFQKGDIAEGYSVSREKKESFPLTVTSAQKNPTAFYLCASSIRRGDTGELFFGEGSRLTVL.

The chain employs TRBV28 and TRBJ2-7; 8 bases match TRBD1. The CDR3 is made up of 14 amino acids. CDR1 and CDR2 (germline): MDHEN, SYDVKM. Unmatched junction bases numbered 8, after V lost 6 bases and J lost 4 bases. In DNA, the CDR3 is TGTGCCAGCAGAGTGACAGGGGCCGTTTACGAGCAGTACTTC. It translates to CASRVTGAVYEQYF.

The J gene is TRBJ1-5, the V gene TRBV6-5; 10 bases map to TRBD1. J lost 4 bases, V lost 6 bases, and 3 bases had no gene match. Germline-derived CDR1 and CDR2 are MNHEY and SVGAGI. The CDR3 has 14 amino acids. For the CDR3, the DNA is TGTGCCAGCAGGGGGACAGGGGTTAATCAGCCCCAGCATTTT. Protein product: CASRGTGVNQPQHF.

This chain links TRBV11-2 with TRBJ1-2; D is possibly TRBD1 (5 bases). V was trimmed by 6 bases and J by 8 bases, leaving 13 bases between them. Germline V gene data show CDR1 as SGHAT and CDR2 as FQNNGV. CDR3 size: 12 residues. The CDR3: CASRPPGVGYTF. CDR3 coding DNA: TGTGCCAGCAGACCACCGGGGGTGGGCTACACCTTC. The full variable domain, its missing parts supplied by reference TRBV11-2 and TRBJ1-2, is EAGVAQSPRYKIIEKRQSVAFWCNPISGHATLYWYQQILGQGPKLLIQFQNNGVVDDSQLPKDRFSAERLKGVDSTLKIQPAKLEDSAVYLCASRPPGVGYTFGSGTRLTVV.